This entry features one TCR beta chain sequence. The method was immunoSEQ multiplex PCR; TCRdb's version includes in-frame clones alone and lacks a portion of them. The sample has about 63,000 clones; around 90% are singletons. V was pared by 6 bases and J by 0 bases, with 6 bases between. Per the germline V gene, CDR1 is ENHRY and CDR2 is SYGVKD. The CDR3 covers 13 residues. The data stem from a study of OX40 agonist ivuxolimab in advanced cancers. The sample in question was CD4+ or CD8+ T cells sorted from blood, obtained in a trial of the OX40 agonist ivuxolimab. The TCR originated in an adult with an advanced solid tumor such as melanoma, head and neck, liver or kidney cancer. The chain carries TRBV10-3 and TRBJ2-1; D unresolved. Written as DNA, the CDR3 is TGTGCCATCAGCGAGAGCTCCTACAATGAGCAGTTCTTC. It codes for CAISESSYNEQFF.